Reported below is one T cell receptor beta chain. Its matching antigen is unknown. The junction differs from germline at one of its ends, possibly a read error. The data stem from a study of cytomegalovirus exposure and HLA in healthy donors. The PCR made use of 60 Vbeta and 13 Jbeta primers. Here immunoSEQ multiplex PCR was the method, and the copy in TCRdb shows in-frame clones only, minus some. Altogether about 120,000 clones are present, around 78% being singletons, with the ten largest covering approximately 6.5%. Findings and caveats of the study: As a later analysis showed, several of the most significant clusters appeared to be linked to common viral pathogens.

Germline V gives CDR1 SSHAT, CDR2 FNYEAQ (reference sequence). The CDR3 totals 16 residues. The V and J genes are TRBV7-7 and TRBJ2-3; TRBD2 agrees at 11 bases. The clonotype was recovered from a middle-aged woman in good health and CMV-seronegative. Sequencing used PBMCs. The CDR3 nucleotides are TGTGCTAGCAGCTCAGGGACTAGCGGATTCACAGATACGCAGTATTTT. Translating gives CASSSGTSGFTDTQYF.